The source of this T cell receptor beta chain is a study of CD8+ T cells in alopecia areata. As for treatment: oral pan-JAK inhibitor, 5-10 mg twice daily. Following RNA extraction, reverse transcription yielded cDNA that acted as the sequencing template. Here immunoSEQ multiplex PCR was the method, and the copy in TCRdb shows in-frame clones only, minus some. The data show 130,000 to 150,000 clones, roughly 80% seen once. This CDR3 spans 11 amino acids. Germline-derived CDR1 and CDR2 are GTSNPN and SVGIG (reference sequence). V lost 3 bases to trimming and J lost 11 bases, with 13 bases between them.

The rearrangement uses TRBV30 and TRBJ1-1; possible D gene TRBD1, 5 bases. This TCR was sampled from a human donor with alopecia areata. Sequenced here: CD8+ T cells sorted from blood, sampled at week 4, from a patient treated with tofacitinib. The CDR3 DNA is TGTGCCTGGAGCGTCCAGGGTCGGGCTTTCTTT. It encodes CAWSVQGRAFF.